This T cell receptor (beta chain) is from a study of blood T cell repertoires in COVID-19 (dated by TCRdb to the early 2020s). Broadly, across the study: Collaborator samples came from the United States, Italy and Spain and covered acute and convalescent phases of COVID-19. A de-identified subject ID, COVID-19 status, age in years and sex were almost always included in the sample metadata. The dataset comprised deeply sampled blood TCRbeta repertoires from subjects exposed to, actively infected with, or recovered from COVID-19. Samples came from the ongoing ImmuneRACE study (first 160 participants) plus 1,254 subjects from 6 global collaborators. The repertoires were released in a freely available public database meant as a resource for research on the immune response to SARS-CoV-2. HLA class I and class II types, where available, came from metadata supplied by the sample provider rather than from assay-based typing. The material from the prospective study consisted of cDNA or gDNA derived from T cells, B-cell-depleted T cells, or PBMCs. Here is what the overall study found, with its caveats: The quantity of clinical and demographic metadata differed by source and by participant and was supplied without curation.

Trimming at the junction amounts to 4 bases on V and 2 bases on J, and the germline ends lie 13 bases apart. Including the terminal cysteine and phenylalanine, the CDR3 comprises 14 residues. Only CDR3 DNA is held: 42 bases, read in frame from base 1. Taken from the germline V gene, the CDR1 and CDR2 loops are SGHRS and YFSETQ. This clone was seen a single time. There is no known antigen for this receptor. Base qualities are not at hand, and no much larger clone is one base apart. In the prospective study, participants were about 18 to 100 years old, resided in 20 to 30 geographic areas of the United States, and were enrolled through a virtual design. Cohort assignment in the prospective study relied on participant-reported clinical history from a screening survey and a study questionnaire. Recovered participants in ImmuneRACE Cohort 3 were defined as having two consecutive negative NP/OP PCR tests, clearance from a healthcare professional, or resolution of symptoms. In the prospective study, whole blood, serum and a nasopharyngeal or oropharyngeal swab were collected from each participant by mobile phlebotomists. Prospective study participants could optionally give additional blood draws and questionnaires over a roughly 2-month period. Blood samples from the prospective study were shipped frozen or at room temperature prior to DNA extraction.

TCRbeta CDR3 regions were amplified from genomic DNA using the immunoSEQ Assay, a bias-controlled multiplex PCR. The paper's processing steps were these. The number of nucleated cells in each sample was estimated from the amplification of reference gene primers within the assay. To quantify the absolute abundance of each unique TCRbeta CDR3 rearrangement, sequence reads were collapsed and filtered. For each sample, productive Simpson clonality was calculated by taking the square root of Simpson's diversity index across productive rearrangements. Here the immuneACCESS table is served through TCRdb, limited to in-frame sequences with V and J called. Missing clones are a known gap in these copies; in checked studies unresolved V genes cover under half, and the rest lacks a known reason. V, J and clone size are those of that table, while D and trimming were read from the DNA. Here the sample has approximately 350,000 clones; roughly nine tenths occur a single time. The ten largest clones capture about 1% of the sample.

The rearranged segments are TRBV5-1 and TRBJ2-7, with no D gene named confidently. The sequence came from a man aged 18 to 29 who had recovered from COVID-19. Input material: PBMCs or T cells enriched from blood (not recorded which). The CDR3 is CASSLETPAYEQYF. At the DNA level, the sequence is TGCGCCAGCAGCCTAGAGACGCCAGCCTACGAGCAGTACTTC.